These 7 T cell receptor beta chains originate from one sample sequenced in a study of T cell repertoires in cytomegalovirus infection. TCRdb independently ran MiXCR on the reads; one entry per CDR3 protein. The repertoire consists of approximately 500,000 distinct CDR3 sequences, with approximately 10% occurring once and the leading ten covering 10% to 13%. Sequenced material: PBMCs. These receptors all stem from a human donor in good health (CMV status not recorded). Some clones in this sample may be carry-over from other donors' samples.

This clonotype has only a few counts. The V call is TRBV7-6, the J call TRBJ2-7, with 10 bases aligning to TRBD2. This CDR3 comprises 13 residues. Germline V CDR1 and CDR2: SGHVS, FNYEAQ. The V gene end was trimmed by 5 bases and the J gene end by 7 bases; junction bases not matched to a gene: 5. CDR3 sequence reads: CASSGPTSGEQYF. The CDR3 coding sequence is TGTGCCAGCAGCGGGCCGACTAGCGGGGAGCAGTACTTC.

The rearrangement uses TRBV4-1 and TRBJ1-6, with D unresolved. The CDR3 sequence is 15 residues long. V lost 0 bases and J lost 7, with 10 bases in between. The germline gives CDR1 MGHRA, CDR2 YSYEKL. In DNA form, the CDR3 reads TGCGCCAGCAGCCAAGACGCAGACCCAAATTCACCCCTCCACTTT. This translates into CASSQDADPNSPLHF.

This clonotype was counted many times. This CDR3 reads CSAPSGGTENQPQHF. CDR3 in DNA: TGCAGTGCTCCCTCAGGAGGGACGGAGAATCAGCCCCAGCATTTT. The chain uses TRBV20-1 and TRBJ1-5, with a weak D call TRBD1 (5 bases). The germline CDR1 and CDR2 sequences are DFQATT and SNEGSKA (reference sequence). There are 15 residues in the CDR3. V was pared by 5 bases and J by 4 bases, with 18 bases between.

This clonotype was counted at least ten times. This chain links TRBV7-2 with TRBJ2-1; D tentatively reads TRBD1 or TRBD2 (5 bases each). CDR3 length: 16 residues. The V gene's germline CDR1 is SGHTA and CDR2 FQGNSA. With 2 bases removed from V and 6 bases from J, the gap between germline ends came to 17 bases. The DNA of the CDR3 is TGTGCCAGCAGCTTAATGAGGGGCCGTTGGACCAATGAGCAGTTCTTC. Its translation: CASSLMRGRWTNEQFF.

This clonotype was seen at least ten times. The chain combines TRBV28 with TRBJ1-5; possibly TRBD1 for D (6 bases). The CDR3 sequence is 14 residues long. Germline CDR1 is MDHEN and CDR2 is SYDVKM. Trimming stripped 7 bases from V and 2 bases from J, with 12 bases between. CDR3 protein: CASTRAGGNQPQHF. The DNA of the CDR3 is TGTGCCAGCACCAGGGCAGGGGGCAATCAGCCCCAGCATTTT.

The chain recombines TRBV11-2 with TRBJ2-2; a weak D match, TRBD2 (7 bases). Germline V gene sequence: CDR1 SGHAT, CDR2 FQNNGV. This CDR3 spans 15 amino acids. Trimming cost V 4 bases and J 5 bases, with 14 bases left between them. CDR3 in amino acids: CASSSVRGGTGELFF. In DNA, the CDR3 is TGTGCCAGCAGCTCCGTCAGGGGAGGGACCGGGGAGCTGTTTTTT.

This clonotype was picked up many times. This rearrangement joins TRBV10-3 to TRBJ1-2; TRBD1 matches 8 bases. Germline-derived CDR1 and CDR2 are ENHRY and SYGVKD. This CDR3 region has 13 residues. Trimming removed 4 bases from V and 4 bases from J; junction bases left unmatched: 2. The CDR3 reads CAISVDRVYGYTF. CDR3 coding DNA: TGTGCCATCAGTGTGGACAGGGTCTATGGCTACACCTTC.